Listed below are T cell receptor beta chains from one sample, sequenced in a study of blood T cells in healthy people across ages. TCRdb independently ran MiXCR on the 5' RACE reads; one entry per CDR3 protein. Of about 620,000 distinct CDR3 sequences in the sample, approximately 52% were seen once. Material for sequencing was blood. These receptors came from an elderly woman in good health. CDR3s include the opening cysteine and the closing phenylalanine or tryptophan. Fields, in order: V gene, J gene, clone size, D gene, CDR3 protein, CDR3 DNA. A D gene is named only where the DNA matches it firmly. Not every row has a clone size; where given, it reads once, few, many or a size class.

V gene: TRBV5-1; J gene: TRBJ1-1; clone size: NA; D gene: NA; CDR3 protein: CASSLTALNTEAFF; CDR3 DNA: TGCGCCAGCAGCTTGACGGCGTTGAACACTGAAGCTTTCTTT
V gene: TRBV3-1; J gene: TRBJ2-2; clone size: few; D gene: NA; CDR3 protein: CASSQGWPNTGELFF; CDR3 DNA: TGTGCCAGCAGCCAAGGGTGGCCGAACACCGGGGAGCTGTTTTTT
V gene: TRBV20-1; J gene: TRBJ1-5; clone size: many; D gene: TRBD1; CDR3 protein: CSARTTYGTDIISQHF; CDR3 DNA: TGCAGTGCTAGGACTACATACGGGACAGACATTATATCGCAGCATTTT
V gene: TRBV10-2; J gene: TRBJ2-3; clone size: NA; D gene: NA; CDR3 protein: CASAGTSTDTQYF; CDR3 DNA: TGCGCCAGCGCAGGGACGAGCACAGATACGCAGTATTTT
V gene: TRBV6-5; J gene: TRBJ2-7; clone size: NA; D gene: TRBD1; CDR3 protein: CASSYRDRGHEQYF; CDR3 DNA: TGTGCCAGCAGTTACCGGGACAGGGGCCACGAGCAGTACTTC
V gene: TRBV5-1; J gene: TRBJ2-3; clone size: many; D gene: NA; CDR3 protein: CASSLEDSTDTQYF; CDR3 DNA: TGCGCCAGCAGCCTGGAAGACTCCACAGATACGCAGTATTTT
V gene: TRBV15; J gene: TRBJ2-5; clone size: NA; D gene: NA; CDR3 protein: CATSREGTSETQYF; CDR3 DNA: TGTGCCACCAGCAGAGAAGGGACCTCGGAGACCCAGTACTTC
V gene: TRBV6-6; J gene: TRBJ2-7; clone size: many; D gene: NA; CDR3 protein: CASTIQGSSEQYF; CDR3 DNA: TGTGCCAGCACTATACAGGGTTCTAGCGAGCAGTACTTC
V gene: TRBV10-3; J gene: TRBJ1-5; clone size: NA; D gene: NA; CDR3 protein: CAISEAYSNQPQHF; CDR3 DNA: TGTGCCATCAGTGAGGCGTATAGCAATCAGCCCCAGCATTTT
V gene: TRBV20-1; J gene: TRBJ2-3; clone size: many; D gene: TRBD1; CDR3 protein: CSARQGALDTQYF; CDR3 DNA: TGCAGTGCTAGACAGGGGGCGTTAGATACGCAGTATTTT
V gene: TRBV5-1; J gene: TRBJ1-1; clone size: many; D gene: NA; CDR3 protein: CASSLVRWGRAEAFF; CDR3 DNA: TGCGCCAGCAGCTTGGTACGTTGGGGGAGGGCTGAAGCTTTCTTT
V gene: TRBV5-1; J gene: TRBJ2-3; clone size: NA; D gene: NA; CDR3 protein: CASSPALGAETQYF; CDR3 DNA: TGCGCCAGCAGCCCAGCCTTGGGGGCAGAGACGCAGTATTTT
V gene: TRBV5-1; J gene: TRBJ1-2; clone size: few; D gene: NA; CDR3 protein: CASSISEWEGYTF; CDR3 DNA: TGCGCCAGCAGCATAAGTGAATGGGAGGGCTACACCTTC
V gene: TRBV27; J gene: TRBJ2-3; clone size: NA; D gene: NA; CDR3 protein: CASSLARSLGTDTQYF; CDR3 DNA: TGTGCCAGCAGTTTGGCCAGGAGTCTCGGCACAGATACGCAGTATTTT
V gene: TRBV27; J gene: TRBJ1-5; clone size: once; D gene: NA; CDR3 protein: CASRWLTNKLLNQPQHF; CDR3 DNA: TGTGCCAGCAGATGGCTAACCAATAAACTGCTAAATCAGCCCCAGCATTTT
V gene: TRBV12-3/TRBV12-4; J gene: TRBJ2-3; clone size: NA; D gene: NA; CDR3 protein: CASSRLSTDVQYF; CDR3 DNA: TGTGCCAGCAGCAGACTGAGCACAGATGTGCAGTATTTT
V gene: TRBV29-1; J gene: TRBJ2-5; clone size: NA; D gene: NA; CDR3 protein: CSVGSWNQETQYF; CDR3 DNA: TGCAGCGTTGGGAGTTGGAATCAAGAGACCCAGTACTTC
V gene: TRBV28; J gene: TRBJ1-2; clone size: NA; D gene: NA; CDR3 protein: CASSFLLAGLVGYTF; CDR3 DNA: TGTGCCAGCAGTTTCTTGCTGGCCGGGCTCGTAGGCTACACCTTC
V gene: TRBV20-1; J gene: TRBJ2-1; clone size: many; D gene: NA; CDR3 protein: CSARDPGGTRQEQFF; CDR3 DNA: TGCAGTGCTAGAGATCCAGGGGGGACTAGACAAGAGCAGTTCTTC
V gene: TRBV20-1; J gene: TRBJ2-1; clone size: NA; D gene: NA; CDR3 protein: CSASGARGDNEQFF; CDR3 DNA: TGCAGTGCTAGTGGTGCCAGGGGAGACAATGAGCAGTTCTTC
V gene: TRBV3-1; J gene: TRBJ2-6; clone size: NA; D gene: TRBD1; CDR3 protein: CASSQTGAGANVLTF; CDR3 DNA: TGTGCCAGCAGCCAAACAGGGGCTGGGGCCAACGTCCTGACTTTC
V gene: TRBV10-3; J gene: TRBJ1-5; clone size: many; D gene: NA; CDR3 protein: CAISGGPQPQHF; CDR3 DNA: TGTGCCATCAGCGGGGGGCCTCAGCCCCAGCATTTT
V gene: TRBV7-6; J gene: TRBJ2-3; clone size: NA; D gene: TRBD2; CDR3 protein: CASSLGGGRAIDTQYF; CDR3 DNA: TGTGCCAGCAGCTTAGGGGGCGGGAGGGCCATAGATACGCAGTATTTT
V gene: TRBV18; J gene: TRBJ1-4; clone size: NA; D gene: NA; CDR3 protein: CASSPRGDLATNEKLFF; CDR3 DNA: TGTGCCAGCTCACCACGGGGGGACCTTGCAACTAATGAAAAACTGTTTTTT
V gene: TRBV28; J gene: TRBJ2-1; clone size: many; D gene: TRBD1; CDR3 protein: CASSAGQGLNEQFF; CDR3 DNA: TGTGCCAGCAGTGCAGGACAGGGACTCAATGAGCAGTTCTTC
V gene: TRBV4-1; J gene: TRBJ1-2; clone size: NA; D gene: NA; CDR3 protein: CASSQETSLTNYGYTF; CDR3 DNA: TGCGCCAGCAGCCAAGAGACCAGCTTAACTAACTATGGCTACACCTTC
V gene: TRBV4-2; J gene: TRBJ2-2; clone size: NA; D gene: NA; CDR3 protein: CASSQDLPAGINTGELFF; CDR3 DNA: TGTGCCAGCAGCCAAGATCTCCCGGCGGGTATAAACACCGGGGAGCTGTTTTTT
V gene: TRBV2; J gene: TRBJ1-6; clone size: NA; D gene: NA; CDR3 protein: CASSVEQGPNSPLHF; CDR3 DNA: TGTGCCAGCAGTGTAGAGCAGGGGCCCAATTCACCCCTCCACTTT
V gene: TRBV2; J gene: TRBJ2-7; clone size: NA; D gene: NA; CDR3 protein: CASTRQLSYNEQYF; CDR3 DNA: TGTGCCAGCACGAGACAGTTATCTTACAATGAGCAGTACTTC
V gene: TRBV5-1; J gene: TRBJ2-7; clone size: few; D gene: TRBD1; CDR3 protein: CASSQDRGFYEQYF; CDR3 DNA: TGCGCCAGCAGCCAGGACAGGGGATTTTACGAGCAGTACTTC
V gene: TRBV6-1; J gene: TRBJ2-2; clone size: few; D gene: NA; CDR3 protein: CASEGHRVGSGELFF; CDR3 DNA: TGTGCCAGCGAGGGCCACAGGGTTGGTTCCGGGGAGCTGTTTTTT
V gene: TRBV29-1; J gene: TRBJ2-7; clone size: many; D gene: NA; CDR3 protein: CSVGEFVPYEQYF; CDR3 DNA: TGCAGCGTTGGCGAATTCGTTCCCTACGAGCAGTACTTC
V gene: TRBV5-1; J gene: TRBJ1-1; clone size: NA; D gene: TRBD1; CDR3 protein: CASSLFLRGMDTEAFF; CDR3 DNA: TGCGCCAGCAGCTTGTTCCTCAGGGGGATGGACACTGAAGCTTTCTTT
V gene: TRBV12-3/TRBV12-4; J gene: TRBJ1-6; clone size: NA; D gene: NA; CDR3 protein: CASSPQVWGNNSPLHF; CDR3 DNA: TGTGCCAGCAGTCCACAGGTTTGGGGTAATAATTCACCCCTCCACTTT
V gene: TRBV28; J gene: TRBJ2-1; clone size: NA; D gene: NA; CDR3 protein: CASNPIRDHNEQFF; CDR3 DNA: TGTGCCAGCAATCCCATCCGGGACCACAATGAGCAGTTCTTC
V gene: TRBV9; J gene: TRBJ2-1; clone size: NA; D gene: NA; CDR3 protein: CASSVTGTLSYNEQFF; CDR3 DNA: TGTGCCAGCAGCGTTACAGGGACCCTCTCCTACAATGAGCAGTTCTTC
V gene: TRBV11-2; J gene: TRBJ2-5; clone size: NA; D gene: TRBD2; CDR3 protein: CASSVSGGARETQYF; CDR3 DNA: TGTGCCAGCAGTGTTAGCGGGGGGGCCCGAGAGACCCAGTACTTC
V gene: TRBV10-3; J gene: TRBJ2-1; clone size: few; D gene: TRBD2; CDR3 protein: CASRPGLADYNEQFF; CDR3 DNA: TGTGCCAGCCGACCGGGACTAGCGGATTACAATGAGCAGTTCTTC
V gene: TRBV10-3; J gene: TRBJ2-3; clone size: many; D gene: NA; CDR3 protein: CAISESDPGRGTDTQYF; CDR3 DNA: TGTGCCATCAGTGAGTCGGATCCAGGAAGAGGTACAGATACGCAGTATTTT
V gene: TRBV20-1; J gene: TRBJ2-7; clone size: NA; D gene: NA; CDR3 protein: CSARPAQSSYEQYF; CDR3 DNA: TGCAGTGCTAGACCAGCCCAGAGCTCCTACGAGCAGTACTTC
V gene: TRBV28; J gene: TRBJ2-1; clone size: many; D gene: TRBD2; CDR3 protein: CASSLRTSGTSFNEQFF; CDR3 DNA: TGTGCCAGCAGTCTCAGGACTAGCGGGACCTCCTTCAATGAGCAGTTCTTC
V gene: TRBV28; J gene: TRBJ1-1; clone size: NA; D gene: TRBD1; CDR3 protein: CASRQGDTEAFF; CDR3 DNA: TGTGCCAGCCGACAGGGGGACACTGAAGCTTTCTTT
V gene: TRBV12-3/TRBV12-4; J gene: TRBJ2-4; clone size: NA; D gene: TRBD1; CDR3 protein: CASSRRTGGGNIQYF; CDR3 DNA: TGTGCCAGCAGCCGCCGGACAGGGGGTGGAAACATTCAGTACTTC
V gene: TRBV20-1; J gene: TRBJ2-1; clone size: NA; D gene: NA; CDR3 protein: CSARGLVYNEQFF; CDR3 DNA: TGCAGTGCTAGAGGACTAGTTTACAATGAGCAGTTCTTC
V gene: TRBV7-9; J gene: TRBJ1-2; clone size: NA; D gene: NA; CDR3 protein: CASSSGGGANYGYTF; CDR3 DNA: TGTGCCAGCAGCTCCGGAGGGGGAGCTAACTATGGCTACACCTTC
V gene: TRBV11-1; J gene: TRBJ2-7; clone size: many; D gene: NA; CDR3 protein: CASSLRSHSSYEQYF; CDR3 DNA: TGTGCCAGCAGCTTAAGGAGCCACAGCTCCTACGAGCAGTACTTC